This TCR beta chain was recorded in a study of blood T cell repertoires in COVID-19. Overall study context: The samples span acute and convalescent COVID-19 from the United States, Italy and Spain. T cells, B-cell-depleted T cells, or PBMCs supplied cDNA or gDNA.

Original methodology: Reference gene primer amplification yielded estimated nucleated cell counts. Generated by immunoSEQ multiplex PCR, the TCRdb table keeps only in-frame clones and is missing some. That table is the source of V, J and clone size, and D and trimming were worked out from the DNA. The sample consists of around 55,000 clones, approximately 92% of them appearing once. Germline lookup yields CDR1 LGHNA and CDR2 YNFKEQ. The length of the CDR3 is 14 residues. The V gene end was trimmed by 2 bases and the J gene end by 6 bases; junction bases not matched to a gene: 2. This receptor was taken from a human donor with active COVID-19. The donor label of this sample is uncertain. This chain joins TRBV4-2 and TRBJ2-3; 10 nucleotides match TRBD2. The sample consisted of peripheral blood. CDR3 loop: CASSQQLAGDTQYF. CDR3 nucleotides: TGTGCCAGCAGCCAACAACTAGCGGGGGATACGCAGTATTTT.